This TCR beta chain was retrieved from a study of cytomegalovirus exposure and HLA in healthy donors. A remark on this clone: What it binds is not known.

In the PCR, 60 Vbeta and 13 Jbeta primers were used. Clones were sequenced by immunoSEQ multiplex PCR, and TCRdb holds only the in-frame ones, with some missing. The sample records approximately 220,000 clones, 75% to 80% being singletons. General observations from the study: A later analysis associated 16,951 TCR beta sequences with HLA alleles at a 0.05 false discovery rate. DRB1 showed the most TCR associations and HLA-C the fewest in a later analysis, as rates varied by HLA locus. Later analysis identified several of the most significant clusters that appeared linked to common viral pathogens. For most TCR beta V segments, an earlier analysis put the productive rate at about 90% or about 30% of the time.

The CDR3 spans 14 residues. V lost 6 bases, J lost 7 bases, and 8 bases stayed unmatched. Germline V gene data show CDR1 as MDHEN and CDR2 as SYDVKM. The receptor was isolated from a male donor in good health and CMV-seronegative. The chain is built from TRBV28 and TRBJ1-2; 10 bases are shared with TRBD1. Material: PBMCs. The CDR3 DNA reads as TGTGCCAGCAGAACGACAGGGGGCGCCCTTGGCTACACCTTC. Residues: CASRTTGGALGYTF.